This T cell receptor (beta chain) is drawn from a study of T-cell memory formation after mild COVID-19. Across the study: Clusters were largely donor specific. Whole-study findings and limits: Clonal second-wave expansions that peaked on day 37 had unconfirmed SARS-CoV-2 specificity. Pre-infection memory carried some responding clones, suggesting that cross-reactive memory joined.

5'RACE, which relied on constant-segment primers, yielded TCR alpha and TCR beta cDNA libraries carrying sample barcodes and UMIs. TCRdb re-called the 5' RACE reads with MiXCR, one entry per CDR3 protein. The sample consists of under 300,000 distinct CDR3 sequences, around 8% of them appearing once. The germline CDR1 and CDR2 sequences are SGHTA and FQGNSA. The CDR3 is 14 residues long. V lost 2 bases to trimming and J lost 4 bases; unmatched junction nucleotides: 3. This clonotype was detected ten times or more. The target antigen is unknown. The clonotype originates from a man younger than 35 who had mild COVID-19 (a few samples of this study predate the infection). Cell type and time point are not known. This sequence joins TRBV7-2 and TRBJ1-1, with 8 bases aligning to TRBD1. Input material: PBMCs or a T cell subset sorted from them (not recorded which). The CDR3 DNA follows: TGTGCCAGCAGCTTAAGACAGGGGACCACTGAAGCTTTCTTT. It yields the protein CASSLRQGTTEAFF.